The TCR beta chain described here comes from a study of response to subunit inactivated influenza vaccine. TCRdb called the RT-PCR reads again in MiXCR, with one record for every CDR3 protein. The table records about half a million distinct CDR3 sequences, roughly 25% of them present only once. As concerns this clonotype: Since a much larger clone is just one base distant, this may be a read error.

Germline values: CDR1 DFQATT, CDR2 SNEGSKA (reference sequence). The CDR3 runs 15 residues. Specimen: CD4+ T cells sorted from PBMCs, collected about 5 days after vaccination. The receptor was derived from a man aged 45-65 years who received an inactivated influenza vaccine. The genes are TRBV20-1 and TRBJ2-2; 10 bases agree with TRBD1. The CDR3 DNA is TGCAGAGCCAGACAGGGGGCAATTAGGACCGGGGAGCTGTTTTTT. As protein: CRARQGAIRTGELFF.